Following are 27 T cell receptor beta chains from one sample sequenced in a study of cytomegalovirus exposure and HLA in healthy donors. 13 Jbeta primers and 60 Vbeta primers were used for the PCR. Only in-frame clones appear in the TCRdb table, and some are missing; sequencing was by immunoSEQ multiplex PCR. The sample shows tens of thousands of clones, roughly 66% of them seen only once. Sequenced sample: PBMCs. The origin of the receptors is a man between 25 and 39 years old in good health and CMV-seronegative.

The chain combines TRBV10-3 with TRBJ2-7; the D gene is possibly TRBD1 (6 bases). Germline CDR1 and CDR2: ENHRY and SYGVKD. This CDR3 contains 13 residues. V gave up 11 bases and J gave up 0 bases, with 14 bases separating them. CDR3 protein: CAARGTSSYEQYF. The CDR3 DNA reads TGTGCCGCCAGGGGCACTAGCTCCTACGAGCAGTACTTC.

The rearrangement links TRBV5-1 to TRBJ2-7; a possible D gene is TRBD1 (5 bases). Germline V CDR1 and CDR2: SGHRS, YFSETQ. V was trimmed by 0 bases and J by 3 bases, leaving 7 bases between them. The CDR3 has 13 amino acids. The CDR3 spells CASSLEDSYEQYF. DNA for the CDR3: TGCGCCAGCAGCTTGGAAGACAGCTACGAGCAGTACTTC.

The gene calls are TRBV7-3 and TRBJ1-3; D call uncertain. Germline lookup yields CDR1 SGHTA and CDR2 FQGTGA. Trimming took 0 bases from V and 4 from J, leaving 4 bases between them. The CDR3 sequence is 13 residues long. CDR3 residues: CASSLTEGNTIYF. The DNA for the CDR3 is TGTGCCAGCAGCTTAACGGAGGGAAACACCATATATTTT.

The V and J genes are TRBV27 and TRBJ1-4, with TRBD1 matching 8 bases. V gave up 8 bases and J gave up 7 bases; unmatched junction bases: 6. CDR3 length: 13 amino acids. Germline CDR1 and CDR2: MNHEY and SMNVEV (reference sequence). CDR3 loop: CASADRGSEKLFF. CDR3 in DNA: TGTGCCAGCGCAGACAGGGGATCTGAAAAACTGTTTTTT.

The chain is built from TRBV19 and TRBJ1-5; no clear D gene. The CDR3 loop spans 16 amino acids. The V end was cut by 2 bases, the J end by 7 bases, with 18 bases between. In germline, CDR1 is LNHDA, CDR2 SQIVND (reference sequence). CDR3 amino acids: CASSILSQRPGQPQHF. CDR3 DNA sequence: TGTGCCAGTAGTATATTAAGCCAGCGCCCCGGCCAGCCCCAGCATTTT.

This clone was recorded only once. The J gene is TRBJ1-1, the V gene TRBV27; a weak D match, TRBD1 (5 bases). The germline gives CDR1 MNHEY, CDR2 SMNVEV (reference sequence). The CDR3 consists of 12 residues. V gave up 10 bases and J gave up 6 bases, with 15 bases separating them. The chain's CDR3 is CANAGKWAEAFF. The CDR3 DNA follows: TGTGCCAATGCAGGGAAATGGGCTGAAGCTTTCTTT.

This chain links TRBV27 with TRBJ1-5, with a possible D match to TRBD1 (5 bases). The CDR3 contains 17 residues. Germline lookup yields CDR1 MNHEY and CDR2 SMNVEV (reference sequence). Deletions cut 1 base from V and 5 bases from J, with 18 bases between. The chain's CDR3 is CASSLLSATAPYQPQHF. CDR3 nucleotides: TGTGCCAGCAGTTTATTAAGCGCGACAGCCCCTTATCAGCCCCAGCATTTT.

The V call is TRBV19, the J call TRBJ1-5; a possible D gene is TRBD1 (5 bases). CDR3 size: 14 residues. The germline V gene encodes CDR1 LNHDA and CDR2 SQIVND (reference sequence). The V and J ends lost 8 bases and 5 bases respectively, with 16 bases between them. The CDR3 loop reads CASVERSGDQPQHF. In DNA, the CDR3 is TGTGCCAGTGTAGAGAGGTCGGGGGATCAGCCCCAGCATTTT.

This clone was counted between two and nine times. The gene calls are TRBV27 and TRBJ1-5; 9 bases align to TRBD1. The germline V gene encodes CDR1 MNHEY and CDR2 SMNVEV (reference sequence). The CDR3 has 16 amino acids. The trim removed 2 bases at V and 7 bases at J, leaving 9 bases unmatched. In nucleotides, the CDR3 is TGTGCCAGCAGTTTAGCCGGGACAGGGTTTATCCAGCCCCAGCATTTT. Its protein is CASSLAGTGFIQPQHF.

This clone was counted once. CDR3 bases: TGTGCCAGCAGCTTCCCGCTAGCGTACAATGAGCAGTTCTTC. Translating gives CASSFPLAYNEQFF. The chain employs TRBV5-4 and TRBJ2-1; tentative D call: TRBD2 (6 bases). Trimming shortened V by 2 bases and J by 4 bases, and 10 bases separated the two germline ends. CDR1 and CDR2 from the germline V gene are SGHNT and YYREEE (reference sequence). The CDR3 is 14 residues long.

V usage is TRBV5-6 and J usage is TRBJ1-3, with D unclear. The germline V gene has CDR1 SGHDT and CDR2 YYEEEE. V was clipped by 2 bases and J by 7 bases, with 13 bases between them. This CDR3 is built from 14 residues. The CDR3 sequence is CASSFSFEKNTIYF. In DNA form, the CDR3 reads TGTGCCAGCAGCTTTAGTTTTGAGAAGAACACCATATATTTT.

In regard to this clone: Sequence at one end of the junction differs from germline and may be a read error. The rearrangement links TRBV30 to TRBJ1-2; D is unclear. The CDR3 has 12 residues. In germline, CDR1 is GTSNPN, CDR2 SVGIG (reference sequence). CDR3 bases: TGTGCCTGGAGCCCTTTGGGAGGAGGCTACCCCTTC. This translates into CAWSPLGGGYPF. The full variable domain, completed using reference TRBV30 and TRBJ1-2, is SQTIHQWPATLVQPVGSPLSLECTVEGTSNPNLYWYRQAAGRGLQLLFYSVGIGQISSEVPQNLSASRPQDRQFILSSKKLLLSDSGFYLCAWSPLGGGYPFGSGTRLTVV.

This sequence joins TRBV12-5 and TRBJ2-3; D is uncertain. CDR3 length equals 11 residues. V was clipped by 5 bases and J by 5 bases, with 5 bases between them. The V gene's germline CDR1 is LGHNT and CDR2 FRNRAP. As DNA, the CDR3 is TGTGCTAGTGGTCCCCAAGATACGCAGTATTTT. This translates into CASGPQDTQYF.

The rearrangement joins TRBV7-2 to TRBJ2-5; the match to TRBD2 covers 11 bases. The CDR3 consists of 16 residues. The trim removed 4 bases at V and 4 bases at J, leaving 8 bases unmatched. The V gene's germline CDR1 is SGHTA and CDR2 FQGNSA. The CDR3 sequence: CASSSYSGGVTETQYF. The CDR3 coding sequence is TGTGCCAGCAGCTCCTATAGCGGGGGGGTCACAGAGACCCAGTACTTC.

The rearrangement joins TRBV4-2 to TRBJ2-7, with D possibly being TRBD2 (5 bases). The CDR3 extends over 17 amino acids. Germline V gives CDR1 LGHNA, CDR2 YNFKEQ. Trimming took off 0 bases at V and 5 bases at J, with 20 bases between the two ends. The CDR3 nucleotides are TGTGCCAGCAGCCAAGAATATCGGACTGATCGTAGGGACGAGCAGTACTTC. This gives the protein CASSQEYRTDRRDEQYF.

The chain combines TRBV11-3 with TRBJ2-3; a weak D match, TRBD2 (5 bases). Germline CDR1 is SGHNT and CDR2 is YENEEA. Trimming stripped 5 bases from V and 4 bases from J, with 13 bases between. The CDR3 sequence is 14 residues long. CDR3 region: CASSPRTRSDTQYF. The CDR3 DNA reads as TGTGCCAGCAGCCCACGTACTAGATCAGATACGCAGTATTTT.

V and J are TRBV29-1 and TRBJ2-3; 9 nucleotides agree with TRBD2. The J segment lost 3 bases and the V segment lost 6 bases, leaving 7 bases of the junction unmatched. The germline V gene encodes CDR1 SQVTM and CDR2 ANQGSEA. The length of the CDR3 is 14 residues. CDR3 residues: CSVARSGGTDTQYF. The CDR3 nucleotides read TGCAGCGTCGCCCGTAGCGGGGGTACAGATACGCAGTATTTT.

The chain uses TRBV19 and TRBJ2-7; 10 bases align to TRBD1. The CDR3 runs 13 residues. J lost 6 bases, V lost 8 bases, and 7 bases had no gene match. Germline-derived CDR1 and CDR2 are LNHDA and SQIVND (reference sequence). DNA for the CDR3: TGTGCCAGTCGCCGGGACAGGGGTTCCGAGCAGTACTTC. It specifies CASRRDRGSEQYF.

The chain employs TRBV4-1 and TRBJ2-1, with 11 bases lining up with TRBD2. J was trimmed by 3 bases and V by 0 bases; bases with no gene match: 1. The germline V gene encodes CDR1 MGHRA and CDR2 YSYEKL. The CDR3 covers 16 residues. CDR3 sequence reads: CASSQELAGVYNEQFF. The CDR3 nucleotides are TGCGCCAGCAGCCAAGAACTAGCGGGGGTCTACAATGAGCAGTTCTTC.

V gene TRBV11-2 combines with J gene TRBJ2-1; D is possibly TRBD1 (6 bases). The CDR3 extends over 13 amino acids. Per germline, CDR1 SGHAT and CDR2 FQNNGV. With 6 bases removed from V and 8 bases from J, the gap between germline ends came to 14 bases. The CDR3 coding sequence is TGTGCCAGCAGTCGTACAGGGTCCGATGAGCAGTTCTTC. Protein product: CASSRTGSDEQFF.

The CDR3 coding sequence is TGTGCCAGCAGCCCCCGACAGGACTATGGCTACACCTTC. Its protein is CASSPRQDYGYTF. The V call is TRBV9, the J call TRBJ1-2, with D perhaps matching TRBD1 (6 bases). V was clipped by 4 bases and J by 3 bases, with 10 bases between them. Germline V gene lookup returns CDR1 SGDLS and CDR2 YYNGEE. The CDR3 totals 13 residues.

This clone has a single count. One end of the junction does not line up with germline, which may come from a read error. The chain's CDR3 is CASSLDFAGGRETQYF. CDR3 sequence (DNA): TGTGCTAGCAGCTTAGATTTCGCGGGGGGGCGCGAGACCCAGTACTTC. The chain has TRBV7-7 and TRBJ2-5; 9 bases line up with TRBD2. The length of the CDR3 is 16 residues. Germline assignment: CDR1 SSHAT and CDR2 FNYEAQ (reference sequence). Drawing the rest from reference TRBV7-7 and TRBJ2-5, the complete variable domain is GAGVSQSPRYKVTKRGQDVTLRCDPISSHATLYWYQQALGQGPEFLTYFNYEAQPDKSGLPSDRFSAERPEGSISTLTIQRTEQRDSAMYRCASSLDFAGGRETQYFGPGTRLLVL.

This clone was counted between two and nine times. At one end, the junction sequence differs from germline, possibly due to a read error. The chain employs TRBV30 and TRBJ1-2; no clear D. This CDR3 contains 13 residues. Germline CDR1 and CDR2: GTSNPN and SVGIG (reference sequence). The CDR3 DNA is TGTGCCTCACACGCCCGGATCAACTATGGCTACCCCTTC. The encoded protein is CASHARINYGYPF.

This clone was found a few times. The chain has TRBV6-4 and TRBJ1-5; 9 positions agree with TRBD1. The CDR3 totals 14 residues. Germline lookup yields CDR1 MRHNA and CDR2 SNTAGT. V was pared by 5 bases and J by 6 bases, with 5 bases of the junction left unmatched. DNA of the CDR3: TGTGCCAGCAGTCAACAGGGGGCGGGTCAGCCCCAGCATTTT. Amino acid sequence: CASSQQGAGQPQHF.

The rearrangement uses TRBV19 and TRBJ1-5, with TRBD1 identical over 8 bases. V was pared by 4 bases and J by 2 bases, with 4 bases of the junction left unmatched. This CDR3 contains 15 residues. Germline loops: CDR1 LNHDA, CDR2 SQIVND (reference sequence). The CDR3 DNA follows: TGTGCCAGTAGTACAGGGGGCGGGCGCAATCAGCCCCAGCATTTT. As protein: CASSTGGGRNQPQHF.

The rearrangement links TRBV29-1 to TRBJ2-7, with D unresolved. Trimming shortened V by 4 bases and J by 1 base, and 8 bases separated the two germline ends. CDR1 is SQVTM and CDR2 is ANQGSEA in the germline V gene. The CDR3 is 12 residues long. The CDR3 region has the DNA TGCAGCGTTGTCGACACATCCTACGAGCAGTACTTC. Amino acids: CSVVDTSYEQYF.

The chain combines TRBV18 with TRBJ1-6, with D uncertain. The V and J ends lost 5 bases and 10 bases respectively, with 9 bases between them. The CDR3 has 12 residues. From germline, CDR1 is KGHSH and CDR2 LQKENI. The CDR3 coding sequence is TGTGCCAGCTCATCTGAGGGATCACCCCTCCACTTT. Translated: CASSSEGSPLHF.